Presented here are 2 T cell receptor beta chains from one specimen sequenced in a study of T cell responses to AZD1222 COVID-19 vaccine. Here immunoSEQ multiplex PCR was the method, and the copy in TCRdb shows in-frame clones only, minus some. The sample lists under 35,000 clones; around 84% were seen once. The source material was peripheral blood, sampled 28 days after the second AZD1222 dose. These receptors were collected from an adult who received the AZD1222 COVID-19 vaccine.

The chain employs TRBV2 and TRBJ1-3, with D tentatively TRBD1 (6 bases). The V end lost 6 bases, the J end lost 0 bases, and 18 bases lay between the germline ends. Germline V gene data show CDR1 as SNHLY and CDR2 as FYNNEI. This CDR3 comprises 17 residues. The CDR3 protein is CASSGQSNRISGNTIYF. CDR3 DNA sequence: TGTGCCAGCAGCGGACAGTCAAACAGGATCTCTGGAAACACCATATATTTT.

V usage is TRBV6-5 and J usage is TRBJ2-7, with TRBD2 identical over 14 bases. Germline CDR1 reads MNHEY; CDR2 reads SVGAGI. V lost 5 bases to trimming and J lost 4 bases; unmatched junction nucleotides: 4. The CDR3 consists of 15 residues. The CDR3 DNA reads TGTGCCAGCAGTCCTTGGACTAGCGGGAGGTACGAGCAGTACTTC. It is translated as CASSPWTSGRYEQYF.